This T cell receptor beta chain was sequenced during a study of cytomegalovirus exposure and HLA in healthy donors. The overall study: Genetic ancestry analysis placed over 65% of the 398 donors that were genotyped in the Caucasian-associated cluster. Notes on the study in general: Later analysis identified 15,000 to 20,000 TCR beta sequences associated with HLA alleles, using a false discovery rate threshold of 0.05. For most subjects, TCR beta sequences were reported to predict HLA-A and HLA-B alleles with accuracy.

About this clone: Its antigen is unknown.

The PCR was carried out with 60 Vbeta primers and 13 Jbeta primers. Measured with immunoSEQ multiplex PCR; TCRdb has only the in-frame clones, and not every one. The table lists 150,000 to 200,000 clones, approximately 67% of them singletons, with around 4% in the top ten. Germline V gene lookup returns CDR1 LNHDA and CDR2 SQIVND (reference sequence). Trimming stripped 1 base from V and 3 bases from J, with 7 bases between. The CDR3 runs 13 residues. Source material: PBMCs. V and J are TRBV19 and TRBJ2-7; the D gene is possibly TRBD2 (6 bases). This TCR was recovered from a woman aged 18-29 years in good health and CMV-seropositive. The CDR3 loop is CASSIAGDYEQYF. The CDR3 region has the DNA TGTGCCAGTAGTATAGCGGGGGACTACGAGCAGTACTTC. The whole variable domain, remainder taken from reference TRBV19 and TRBJ2-7, is DGGITQSPKYLFRKEGQNVTLSCEQNLNHDAMYWYRQDPGQGLRLIYYSQIVNDFQKGDIAEGYSVSREKKESFPLTVTSAQKNPTAFYLCASSIAGDYEQYFGPGTRLTVT.